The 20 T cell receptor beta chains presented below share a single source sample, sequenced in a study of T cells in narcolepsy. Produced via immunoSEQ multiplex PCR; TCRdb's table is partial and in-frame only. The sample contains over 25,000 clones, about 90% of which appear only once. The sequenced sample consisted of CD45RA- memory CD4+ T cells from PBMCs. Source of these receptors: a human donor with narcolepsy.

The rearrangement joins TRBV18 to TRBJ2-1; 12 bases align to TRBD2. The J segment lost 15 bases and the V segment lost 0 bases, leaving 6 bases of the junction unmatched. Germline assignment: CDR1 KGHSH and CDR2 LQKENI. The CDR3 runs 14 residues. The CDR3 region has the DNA TGTGCCAGCTCACCACCCGGACTAGCGGGAAGTGGGTTCTTC. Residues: CASSPPGLAGSGFF.

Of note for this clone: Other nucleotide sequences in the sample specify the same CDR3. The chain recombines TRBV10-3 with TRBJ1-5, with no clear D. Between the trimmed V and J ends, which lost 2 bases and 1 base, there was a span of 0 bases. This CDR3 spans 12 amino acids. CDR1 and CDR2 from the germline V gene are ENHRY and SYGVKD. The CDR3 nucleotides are TGTGCCATCAGTGAGAGCAATCAGCCCCAGCATTTT. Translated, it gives CAISESNQPQHF.

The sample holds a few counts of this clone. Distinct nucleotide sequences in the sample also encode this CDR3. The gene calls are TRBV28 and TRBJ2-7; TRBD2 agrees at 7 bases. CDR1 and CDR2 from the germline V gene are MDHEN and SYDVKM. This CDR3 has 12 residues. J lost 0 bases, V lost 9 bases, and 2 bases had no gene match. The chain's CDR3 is CASTSASYEQYF. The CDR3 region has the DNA TGTGCCAGTACTAGCGCCTCCTACGAGCAGTACTTC. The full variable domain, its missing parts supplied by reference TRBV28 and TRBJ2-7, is DVKVTQSSRYLVKRTGEKVFLECVQDMDHENMFWYRQDPGLGLRLIYFSYDVKMKEKGDIPEGYSVSREKKERFSLILESASTNQTSMYLCASTSASYEQYFGPGTRLTVT.

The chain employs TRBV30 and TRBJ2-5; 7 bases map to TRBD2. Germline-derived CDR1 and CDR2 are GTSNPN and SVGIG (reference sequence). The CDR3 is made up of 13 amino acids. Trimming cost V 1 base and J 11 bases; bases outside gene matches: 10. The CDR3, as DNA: TGTGCCTGGAGTGGGGGACTAACGGGAAAGCAGTACTTC. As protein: CAWSGGLTGKQYF.

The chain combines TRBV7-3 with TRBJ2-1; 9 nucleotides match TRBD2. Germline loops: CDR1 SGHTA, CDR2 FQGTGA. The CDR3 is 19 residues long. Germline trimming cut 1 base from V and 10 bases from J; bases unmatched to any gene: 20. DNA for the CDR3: TGTGCCAGCAGCTTAAGGTTGGGTAGCGGGGGCAAGAGGGGAGGAGAGCAGTTCTTC. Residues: CASSLRLGSGGKRGGEQFF.

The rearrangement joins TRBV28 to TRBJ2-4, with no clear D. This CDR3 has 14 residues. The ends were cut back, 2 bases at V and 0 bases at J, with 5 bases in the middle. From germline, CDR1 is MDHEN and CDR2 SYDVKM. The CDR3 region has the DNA TGTGCCAGCAGTTTAGCGTTAGCCAAAAACATTCAGTACTTC. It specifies CASSLALAKNIQYF.

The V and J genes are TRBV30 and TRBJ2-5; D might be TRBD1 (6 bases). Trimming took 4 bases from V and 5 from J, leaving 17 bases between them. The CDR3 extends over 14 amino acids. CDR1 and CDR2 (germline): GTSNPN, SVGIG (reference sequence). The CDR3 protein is CAWTPSTGLETQYF. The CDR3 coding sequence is TGTGCCTGGACCCCCTCGACAGGTCTCGAGACCCAGTACTTC. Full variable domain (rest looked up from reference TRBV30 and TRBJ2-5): SQTIHQWPATLVQPVGSPLSLECTVEGTSNPNLYWYRQAAGRGLQLLFYSVGIGQISSEVPQNLSASRPQDRQFILSSKKLLLSDSGFYLCAWTPSTGLETQYFGPGTRLLVL.

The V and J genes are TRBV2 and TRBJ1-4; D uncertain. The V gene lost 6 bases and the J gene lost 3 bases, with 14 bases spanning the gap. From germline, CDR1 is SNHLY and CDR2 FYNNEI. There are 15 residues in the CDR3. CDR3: CASSQSGRSNEKLFF. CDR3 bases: TGTGCCAGCAGCCAGAGCGGGAGGTCTAATGAAAAACTGTTTTTT.

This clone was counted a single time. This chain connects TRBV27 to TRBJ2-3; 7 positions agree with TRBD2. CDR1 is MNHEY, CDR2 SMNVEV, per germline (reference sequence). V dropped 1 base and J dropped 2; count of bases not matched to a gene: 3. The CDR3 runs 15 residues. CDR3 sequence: CASSLWGGDTDTQYF. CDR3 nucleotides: TGTGCCAGCAGTTTATGGGGGGGGGACACAGATACGCAGTATTTT.

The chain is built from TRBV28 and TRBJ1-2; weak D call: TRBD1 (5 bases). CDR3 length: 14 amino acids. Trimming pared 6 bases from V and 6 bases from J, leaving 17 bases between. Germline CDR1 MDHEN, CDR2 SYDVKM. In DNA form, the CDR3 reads TGTGCCAGCAGATTACCATCAGGGAACCATGGCTACACCTTC. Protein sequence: CASRLPSGNHGYTF.

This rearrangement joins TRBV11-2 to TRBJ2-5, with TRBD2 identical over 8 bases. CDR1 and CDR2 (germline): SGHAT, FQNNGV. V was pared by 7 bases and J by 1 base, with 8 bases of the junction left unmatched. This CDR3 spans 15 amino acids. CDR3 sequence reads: CASTIAAGAQETQYF. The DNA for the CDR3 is TGTGCCAGCACTATAGCAGCGGGAGCCCAAGAGACCCAGTACTTC.

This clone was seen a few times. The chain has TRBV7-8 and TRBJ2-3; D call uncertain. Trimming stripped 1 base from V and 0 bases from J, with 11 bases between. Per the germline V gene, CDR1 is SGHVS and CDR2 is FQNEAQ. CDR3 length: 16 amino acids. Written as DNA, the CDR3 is TGTGCCAGCAGCTTAGTCCGGGTGGTTAGCACAGATACGCAGTATTTT. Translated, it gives CASSLVRVVSTDTQYF.

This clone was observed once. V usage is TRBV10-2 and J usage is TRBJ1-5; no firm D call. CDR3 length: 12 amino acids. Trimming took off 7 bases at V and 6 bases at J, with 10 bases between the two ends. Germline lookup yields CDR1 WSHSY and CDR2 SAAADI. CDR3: CASKDGSQPQHF. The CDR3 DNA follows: TGCGCCAGCAAAGATGGAAGTCAGCCCCAGCATTTT.

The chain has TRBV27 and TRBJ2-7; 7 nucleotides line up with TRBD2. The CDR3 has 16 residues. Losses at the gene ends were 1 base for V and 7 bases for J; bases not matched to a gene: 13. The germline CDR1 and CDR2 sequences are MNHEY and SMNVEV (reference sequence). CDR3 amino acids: CASSLLTLGRAGEQYF. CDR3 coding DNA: TGTGCCAGCAGTTTATTAACCTTAGGGAGGGCGGGGGAGCAGTACTTC.

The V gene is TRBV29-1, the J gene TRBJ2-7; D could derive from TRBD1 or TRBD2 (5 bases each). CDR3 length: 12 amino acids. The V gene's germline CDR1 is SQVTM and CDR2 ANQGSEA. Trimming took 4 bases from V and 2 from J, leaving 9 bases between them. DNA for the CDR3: TGCAGCGTTGGGGACGGGACCTACGAGCAGTACTTC. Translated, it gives CSVGDGTYEQYF.

DNA of the CDR3: TGCGCCAGCAGCCAAGCGGGCTCACGTCAGCCCCAGCATTTT. This translates into CASSQAGSRQPQHF. This chain links TRBV4-1 with TRBJ1-5, with no clear D. The CDR3 covers 14 residues. The germline V gene has CDR1 MGHRA and CDR2 YSYEKL. The ends were cut back, 1 base at V and 6 bases at J, with 10 bases in the middle.

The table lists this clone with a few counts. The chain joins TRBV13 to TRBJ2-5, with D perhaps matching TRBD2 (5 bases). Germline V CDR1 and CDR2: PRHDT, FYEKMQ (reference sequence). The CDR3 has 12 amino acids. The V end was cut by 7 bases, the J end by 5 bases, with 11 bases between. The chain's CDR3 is CASTSPGETQYF. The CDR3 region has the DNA TGTGCCAGCACCTCCCCGGGGGAGACCCAGTACTTC.

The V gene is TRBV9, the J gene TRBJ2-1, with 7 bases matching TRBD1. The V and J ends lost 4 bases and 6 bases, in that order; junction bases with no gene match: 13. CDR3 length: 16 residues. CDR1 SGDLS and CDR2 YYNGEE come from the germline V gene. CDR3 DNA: TGTGCCAGCAGCCCCCAGACAGGGTACGGCACCAATGAGCAGTTCTTC. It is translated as CASSPQTGYGTNEQFF.

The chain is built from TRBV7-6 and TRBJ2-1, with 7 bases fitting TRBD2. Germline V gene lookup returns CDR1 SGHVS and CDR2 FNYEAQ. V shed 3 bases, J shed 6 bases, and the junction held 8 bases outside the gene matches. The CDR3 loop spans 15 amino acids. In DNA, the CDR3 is TGTGCCAGCAGCTTTGGCGGGAGTACATCCAATGAGCAGTTCTTC. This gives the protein CASSFGGSTSNEQFF. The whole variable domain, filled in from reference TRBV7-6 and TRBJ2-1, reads GAGVSQSPRYKVTKRGQDVALRCDPISGHVSLYWYRQALGQGPEFLTYFNYEAQQDKSGLPNDRFSAERPEGSISTLTIQRTEQRDSAMYRCASSFGGSTSNEQFFGPGTRLTVL.

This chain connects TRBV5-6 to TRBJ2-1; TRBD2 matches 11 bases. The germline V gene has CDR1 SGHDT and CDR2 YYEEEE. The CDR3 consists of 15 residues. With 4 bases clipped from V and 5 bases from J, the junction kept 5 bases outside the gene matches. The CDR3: CASSPGLAANNEQFF. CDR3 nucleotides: TGTGCCAGCAGCCCGGGACTAGCGGCTAACAATGAGCAGTTCTTC. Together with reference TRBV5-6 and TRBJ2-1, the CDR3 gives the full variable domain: DAGVTQSPTHLIKTRGQQVTLRCSPKSGHDTVSWYQQALGQGPQFIFQYYEEEERQRGNFPDRFSGHQFPNYSSELNVNALLLGDSALYLCASSPGLAANNEQFFGPGTRLTVL.